This entry describes one T cell receptor (beta chain). One entry per CDR3 protein, called by TCRdb with MiXCR from the reads. The repertoire holds hundreds of thousands of distinct CDR3 sequences, with around a sixth as singletons. The CDR3 is 13 residues long. Germline CDR1 and CDR2: SGHTA and FQGNSA. V was pared by 2 bases and J by 4 bases, with 7 bases between. The entry originates in a study of T cell repertoires in cytomegalovirus infection. The sequence derives from a human donor in good health (CMV status not recorded). Some clones in this sample may be carry-over from other donors' samples. The source material was PBMCs. The rearrangement joins TRBV7-2 to TRBJ2-3; D remains unclear. CDR3 loop: CTSSLISSDTQYF. The CDR3 DNA follows: TGTACCAGCAGCTTAATTTCCTCAGATACGCAGTATTTT.